This paragraph covers one TCR beta chain sequence. Its antigen is unidentified. This entry is derived from a study of beta chain features in type 1 diabetes. The study, taken as a whole, reports: Patients with Type 1 diabetes showed moderately but significantly shorter TCRB CDR3s in all four CD4+ subsets. In patients and controls equally, PCR might favor templates that are shorter. cDNA sequencing could over-represent cells with high TCR expression.

The authors reverse transcribed all of the isolated RNA, so sequencing captured expressed TCRB transcripts. This table comes from immunoSEQ multiplex PCR, and its TCRdb copy is limited to in-frame clones, with some not included. This sample has 280,000 or so clones, with approximately 16% found just once. The CDR3 loop spans 15 amino acids. CDR1 is SGHAT, CDR2 FQNNGV, per germline. V dropped 6 bases and J dropped 4 bases, with 18 bases sitting between them. Researchers reported sorting CD4+ naive, central memory, regulatory and stem cell-like memory cells via CD45RO/CCR7/CD25/CD127/CD95/CD27. This chain uses TRBV11-2 with TRBJ2-5, with D perhaps matching TRBD2 (5 bases). The source material was naive CD4+ T cells from blood. This TCR came from a man between 18 and 29 years old with type 1 diabetes. As DNA, the CDR3 is TGTGCCAGCAGTTTCTTAGGGCGGGTTGGAGAGACCCAGTACTTC. Its protein product is CASSFLGRVGETQYF.